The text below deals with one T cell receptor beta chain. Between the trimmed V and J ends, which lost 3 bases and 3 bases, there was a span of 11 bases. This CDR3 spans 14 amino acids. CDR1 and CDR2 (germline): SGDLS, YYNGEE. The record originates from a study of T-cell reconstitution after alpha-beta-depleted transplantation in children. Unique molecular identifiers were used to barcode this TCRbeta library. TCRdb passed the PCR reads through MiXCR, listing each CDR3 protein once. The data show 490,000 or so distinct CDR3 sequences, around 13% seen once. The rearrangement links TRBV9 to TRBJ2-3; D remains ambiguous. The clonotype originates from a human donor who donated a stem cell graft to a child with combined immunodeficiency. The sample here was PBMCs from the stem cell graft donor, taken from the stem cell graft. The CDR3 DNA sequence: TGTGCCAGCAGCGGTGCTTACCCAACAGATACGCAGTATTTT. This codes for CASSGAYPTDTQYF.